This is a list of T cell receptor beta chains from one sample in a study of T cell responses to AZD1222 COVID-19 vaccine. Sequenced by immunoSEQ multiplex PCR; TCRdb stores in-frame clones only, minus some. The repertoire holds approximately 80,000 clones, with around 82% as singletons. The sequencing here drew on peripheral blood, taken on day 0 of AZD1222 vaccination. These receptors all stem from an adult in good health. The CDR3 runs from the conserved cysteine through the conserved F or W. Each record gives: clone size, V gene, J gene, D gene, CDR3 DNA, CDR3 protein. A D gene is named only where the DNA matches it firmly. Not every row has a clone size; where given, it reads once, few, many or a size class.

NA	TRBV18	TRBJ2-1	TRBD2	TGTGCCAGCTCACCCTTACTTGAGGGAGGGCCTGGCAATGAGCAGTTCTTC	CASSPLLEGGPGNEQFF
NA	TRBV5-1	TRBJ1-1	TRBD1	TGCGCCAGCACCTCGGGACAGGCGAACACTGAAGCTTTCTTT	CASTSGQANTEAFF
few	TRBV20-1	TRBJ1-1	NA	TGCAGTGTGTCCGGGAACACTGAAGCTTTCTTT	CSVSGNTEAFF
NA	TRBV5-5	TRBJ2-1	NA	TGTGCCAGCAGCTTGGATGCGGGAACTGGCAATGAGCAGTTCTTC	CASSLDAGTGNEQFF
NA	TRBV28	TRBJ2-1	NA	TGTGCCAGCAGTGGGGGCAGGGGTTCCTACAATGAGCAGTTCTTC	CASSGGRGSYNEQFF
NA	TRBV9	TRBJ1-6	NA	TGTGCCAGCAGCGTAACGGGAAATAATTCACCCCTCCACTTT	CASSVTGNNSPLHF
NA	TRBV4-1	TRBJ2-5	NA	TGCGCCAGCAGCCAAGGGGAACGGATAAAAGAAGAGACCCAGTACTTC	CASSQGERIKEETQYF
NA	TRBV15	TRBJ1-2	NA	TGTGCCACCAGCAGAGAGACGGACTATGGCTACACCTTC	CATSRETDYGYTF
NA	TRBV18	TRBJ1-2	TRBD1	TGTGCCAGCTCAACCTCGACAGGGGGCTATGGCTATGGCTACACCTTC	CASSTSTGGYGYGYTF
NA	TRBV14	TRBJ1-5	NA	TGTGCCAGCAGCCCCTCCTGGGACACGGGCAATCAGCCCCAGCATTTT	CASSPSWDTGNQPQHF
few	TRBV7-8	TRBJ2-6	NA	TGTGCCAGCAGCTCAAAGAGGCCGTGGCTGCCGGACTCTGGGGCCAACGTCCTGACTTTC	CASSSKRPWLPDSGANVLTF
NA	TRBV29-1	TRBJ2-7	TRBD1	TGCAGCGTTGGGTCCGGGACAGAAATGCACGAGCAGTACTTC	CSVGSGTEMHEQYF
NA	TRBV6-5	TRBJ1-4	TRBD1	TGTGCCAGCAGTTACTCGGGCAGTTCAGGGGGGTTGTTTTTT	CASSYSGSSGGLFF
NA	TRBV7-2	TRBJ2-1	NA	TGTGCCAGCAGCAAAACCGGGAATGAGCAGTTCTTC	CASSKTGNEQFF
NA	TRBV10-1	TRBJ2-3	NA	TGCGCCAGCTCCCACCCCCGGGGGTCGGATACGCAGTATTTT	CASSHPRGSDTQYF
NA	TRBV19	TRBJ2-3	TRBD2	TGTGCCAGTAGCATGGGACTAGCGGGCACAGATACGCAGTATTTT	CASSMGLAGTDTQYF
few	TRBV28	TRBJ1-5	NA	TGTGCCAGCAGTTTACTTACCCTCCGGGGTTATCAGCCCCAGCATTTT	CASSLLTLRGYQPQHF
NA	TRBV21-1	TRBJ2-3	NA	TGTGCCAGCAGCATCCGGGACAGACATACGGGACTAGCGCCGAGGCAGTATTTT	CASSIRDRHTGLAPRQYF
few	TRBV5-8	TRBJ2-7	TRBD1	TGTGCCAGCAGCTTGACAGGGGCCAGGGGGGAGCAGTACTTC	CASSLTGARGEQYF
once	TRBV11-2	TRBJ1-4	NA	TGTGCCAGCAGCCAAAACCCACAGGCAACTAATGAAAAACTGTTTTTT	CASSQNPQATNEKLFF
NA	TRBV12-3/TRBV12-4	TRBJ2-1	TRBD1	TGTGCCAGCAGTTTCGGGACAGACGGCAAGCAGTTCTTC	CASSFGTDGKQFF
few	TRBV10-1	TRBJ1-1	NA	TGCGCCAGCAGCGAAACAGCGGACACTGAAGCTTTCTTT	CASSETADTEAFF
NA	TRBV7-6	TRBJ1-6	TRBD1	TGTGCCAGCAGCCGGACCGGGACAGGCCAGGGGAATTCACCCCTCCACTTT	CASSRTGTGQGNSPLHF
NA	TRBV5-1	TRBJ2-3	TRBD2	TGCGCCAGCAGCTTGGGAGGGCGGGAGAGCACAGATACGCAGTATTTT	CASSLGGRESTDTQYF
NA	TRBV25-1	TRBJ2-1	NA	TGTGCCAGCAGTGAGGGAGGGGGACTAAGGGGACATGAGCAGTTCTTC	CASSEGGGLRGHEQFF
once	TRBV19	TRBJ1-1	NA	TGTGCCAGTAGTATAGAGAGAACAGAGGCCCTCGACACTGAAGCTTTCTTT	CASSIERTEALDTEAFF
NA	TRBV19	TRBJ1-4	TRBD1	TGTGCCAGTCGGACAGGGGGGGATGAAAAACTGTTTTTT	CASRTGGDEKLFF
NA	TRBV7-9	TRBJ1-1	NA	TGTGCCAGCACTCCAGGGATTGAAGCTTTCTTT	CASTPGIEAFF
few	TRBV19	TRBJ2-3	NA	TGTGCCAGTAGTATGATAGCCCAGGGATCAGATACGCAGTATTTT	CASSMIAQGSDTQYF
NA	TRBV28	TRBJ1-1	NA	TGTGCCAGCAGTTTACAACAGGGTCCTGGGCTGCCTTACACTGAAGCTTTCTTT	CASSLQQGPGLPYTEAFF
NA	TRBV2	TRBJ2-5	TRBD1	TGTGCCAGCTCAACAGGGGGCTTTAACCAAGAGACCCAGTACTTC	CASSTGGFNQETQYF
few	TRBV7-9	TRBJ1-3	NA	TGTGCCAGCAGCCACACCGCCGGGGGAAACACCATATATTTT	CASSHTAGGNTIYF
NA	TRBV18	TRBJ2-7	TRBD1	TGTGCCAGCTCACCGAGTACAGGGGTTAGCGAGCAGTACTTC	CASSPSTGVSEQYF
NA	TRBV19	TRBJ1-5	TRBD1	TGTGCCAGTAGTATGAGGACAGGGGTAGGCAATCAGCCCCAGCATTTT	CASSMRTGVGNQPQHF
NA	TRBV5-1	TRBJ2-2	NA	TGCGCCAGCAGCTTGGTAGGAACACACAACACCGGGGAGCTGTTTTTT	CASSLVGTHNTGELFF
NA	TRBV3-1/TRBV3-2	TRBJ2-3	TRBD1	TGTGCCAGCAGCCAACTCGGGACAGGGGGCCATACGCAGTATTTT	CASSQLGTGGHTQYF
NA	TRBV5-4	TRBJ1-6	TRBD1	TGTGCCAGCAGCTTAAACAGGGGAAAGGGTTCACCCCTCCACTTT	CASSLNRGKGSPLHF
NA	TRBV4-1	TRBJ2-1	TRBD2	TGCGCCAGCAGCCTCCCGAGAGATAGCGGGAATGTCGATGAGCAGTTCTTC	CASSLPRDSGNVDEQFF
NA	TRBV30	TRBJ1-1	NA	TGTGCCTGGGGCAGATTCAGTGGCACTAAAGCTTTCTTT	CAWGRFSGTKAFF
NA	TRBV4-1	TRBJ1-5	TRBD1	TGCGCCAGCAGCCCGGGACAGGGAGAGAGGCCCCAGCATTTT	CASSPGQGERPQHF
NA	TRBV5-1	TRBJ2-5	NA	TGCGCCAGCAGCTTGAAACGGCAAGAGACCCAGTACTTC	CASSLKRQETQYF
NA	TRBV13	TRBJ2-1	NA	TGTGCCAGCAGCTTTGGGGGAGAATACAATGAGCAGTTCTTC	CASSFGGEYNEQFF
NA	TRBV15	TRBJ1-6	TRBD1	TGTGCCACCAGCAGAAGGGCAGGGGGAGTCAATAATTCACCCCTCCACTTT	CATSRRAGGVNNSPLHF
once	TRBV30	TRBJ1-4	NA	TGTGCCTGGAGTCCGGGGAATAAACTGTTTTTT	CAWSPGNKLFF
NA	TRBV28	TRBJ2-5	TRBD2	TGTGCCAGCACTGAACTAGCGGGGCCCGAGACCCAGTACTTC	CASTELAGPETQYF
NA	TRBV5-1	TRBJ2-7	NA	TGCGCCAGCAGCTTGGACGGGGTGCCACCCTACGAGCAGTACTTC	CASSLDGVPPYEQYF
NA	TRBV29-1	TRBJ2-3	TRBD1	TGCAGCGTTGAAAAAGCAGGGGGATTCACAGATACGCAGTATTTT	CSVEKAGGFTDTQYF
NA	TRBV4-1	TRBJ1-1	NA	TGCGCCAGCAGCCGAGGGACACTCGGCACTGAAGCTTTCTTT	CASSRGTLGTEAFF
NA	TRBV5-8	TRBJ1-3	NA	TGTGCCAGCAGCCACGGACAGCCGAGCTCTGGAAACACCATATATTTT	CASSHGQPSSGNTIYF
NA	TRBV30	TRBJ2-6	NA	TGTGCCTGGATGTACGGGCAAAAGTCCTCTGGGGCCAACGTCCTGACTTTC	CAWMYGQKSSGANVLTF
NA	TRBV9	TRBJ2-5	TRBD1	TGTGCCAGCAGCGTAGACAGGGGCGCGAGGGAGACCCAGTACTTC	CASSVDRGARETQYF
NA	TRBV6-5	TRBJ1-1	NA	TGTGCCAGCAGTCCAGTACGGAACACTGAAGCTTTCTTT	CASSPVRNTEAFF
NA	TRBV6-5	TRBJ1-1	NA	TGTGCCATCCCACGGACACAAATGAACACTGAAGCTTTCTTT	CAIPRTQMNTEAFF
NA	TRBV19	TRBJ1-6	TRBD1	TGTGCCAGTAGGGACAGGGCCACTAATTCACCCCTCCACTTT	CASRDRATNSPLHF
NA	TRBV12-3/TRBV12-4	TRBJ1-2	NA	TGTGCCAGCAGTTTTGTTCGAGCTGGTGGCTACACCTTC	CASSFVRAGGYTF
NA	TRBV19	TRBJ1-2	NA	TGTGCCAGTAGTCCCGTGACGCCAGGCGCGTATGGCTACACCTTC	CASSPVTPGAYGYTF